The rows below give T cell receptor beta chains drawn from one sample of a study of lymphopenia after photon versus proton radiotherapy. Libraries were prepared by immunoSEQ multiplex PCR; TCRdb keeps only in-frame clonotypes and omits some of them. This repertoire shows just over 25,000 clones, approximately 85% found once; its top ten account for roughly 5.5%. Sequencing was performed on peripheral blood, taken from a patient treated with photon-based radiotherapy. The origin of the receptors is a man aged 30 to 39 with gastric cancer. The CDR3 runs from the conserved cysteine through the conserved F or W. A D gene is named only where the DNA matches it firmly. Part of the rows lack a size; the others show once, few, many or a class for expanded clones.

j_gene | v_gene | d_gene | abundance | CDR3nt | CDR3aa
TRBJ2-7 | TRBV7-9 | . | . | TGTGCCAGCAGTCCCCTCCAGGGAGAGAAGTCCCACGAGCAGTACTTC | CASSPLQGEKSHEQYF
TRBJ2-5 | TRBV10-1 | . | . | TGCGCCAGCAGTGAGGACAGGACGGAGACCCAGTACTTC | CASSEDRTETQYF
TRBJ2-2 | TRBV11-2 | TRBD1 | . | TGTGCCAGCAGCTTTGACAGGGTCGCCACCGGGGAGCTGTTTTTT | CASSFDRVATGELFF
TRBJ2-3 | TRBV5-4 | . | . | TGTGCCAGCAGCTTGAACTTAGCGACAGATACGCAGTATTTT | CASSLNLATDTQYF
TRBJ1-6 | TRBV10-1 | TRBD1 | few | TGCGCCAGCAGTAGTGACAGGGGCAATTCACCCCTCCACTTT | CASSSDRGNSPLHF
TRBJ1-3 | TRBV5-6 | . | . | TGTGCCAGCAGCTTAAAGAGGAACACCATATATTTT | CASSLKRNTIYF
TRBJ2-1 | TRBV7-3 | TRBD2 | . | TGTGCCAGCAGCTTGAGCGGGAACTCCTACAATGAGCAGTTCTTC | CASSLSGNSYNEQFF
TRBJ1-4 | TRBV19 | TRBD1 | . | TGTGCCAGTAGTACAGGACAGGGAGGTGAAAAACTGTTTTTT | CASSTGQGGEKLFF
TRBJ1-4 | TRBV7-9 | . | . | TGTGCCAGCAGCTTAGTCCTGGACACATATTTTGAAAAACTGTTTTTT | CASSLVLDTYFEKLFF
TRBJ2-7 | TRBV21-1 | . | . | TGTGCCAGCTGTCCTGAGGGGGTTTGGGAGCAGTACTTC | CASCPEGVWEQYF
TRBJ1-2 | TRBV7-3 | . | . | TGTGCCAGCAGCCCCAACGGATCTCCAAGCTATGGCTACACCTTC | CASSPNGSPSYGYTF
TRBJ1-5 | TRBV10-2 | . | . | TGCGCCAGCAGTGAGTCGCAAGGAAATCAGCCCCAGCATTTT | CASSESQGNQPQHF
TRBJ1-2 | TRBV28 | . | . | TGTGCCAGCGGGGGGCCGGGCAACTATGGCTACACCTTC | CASGGPGNYGYTF
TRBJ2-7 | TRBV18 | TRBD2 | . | TGTGCCAGCTCACCACCGGGGGGGGAAGCCTCCTACGAGGAGCAGTACTTC | CASSPPGGEASYEEQYF
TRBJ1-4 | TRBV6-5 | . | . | TGTGCCAGCAGTTACCAGGGGAAAAGAGATGAAAAACTGTTTTTT | CASSYQGKRDEKLFF
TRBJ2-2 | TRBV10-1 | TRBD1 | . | TGCGCCAGCAGCTCCCATAGACAGGGCCCTAAGGCCGGGGAGCTGTTTTTT | CASSSHRQGPKAGELFF
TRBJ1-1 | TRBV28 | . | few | TGTGCCAGCAGTCCTCCGGAGGGAGATGGGGCTGAAGCTTTCTTT | CASSPPEGDGAEAFF
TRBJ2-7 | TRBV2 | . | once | TGTGCCACCCCGGGGAACACCGGGGAGCAGTACTTC | CATPGNTGEQYF
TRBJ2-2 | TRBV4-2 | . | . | TGTGCCAGCAGCCAAACGGAGAACACCGGGGAGCTGTTTTTT | CASSQTENTGELFF
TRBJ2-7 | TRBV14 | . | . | TGTGCCAGCAGCCAAGACCCCTACGAGCAGTACTTC | CASSQDPYEQYF
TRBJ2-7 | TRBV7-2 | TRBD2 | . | TGTGCCAGCAGCTTCCTAGCGGGAGGGCCCTCGTTCTACGAGCAGTACTTC | CASSFLAGGPSFYEQYF
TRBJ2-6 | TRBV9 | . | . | TGTGCCAGCAGCTCGGGACCGGGTGTTGGGGCCAACGTCCTGACTTTC | CASSSGPGVGANVLTF
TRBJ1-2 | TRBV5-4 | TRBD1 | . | TGTGCCAGCAGCCTGTACGGGGACAGATATGGCTACACCTTC | CASSLYGDRYGYTF
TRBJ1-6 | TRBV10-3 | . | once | TGTGCCATCAGTGGGGCCCCAGATAATTCACCCCTCCACTTT | CAISGAPDNSPLHF
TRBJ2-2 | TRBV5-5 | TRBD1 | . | TGTGCCAGCAGCCGAGGGACAGCCCGGAGGGAGCTGTTTTTT | CASSRGTARRELFF
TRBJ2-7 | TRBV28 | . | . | TGTGCCAGCAGTTTATACGGGGGACAACGCGAGCAGTACTTC | CASSLYGGQREQYF
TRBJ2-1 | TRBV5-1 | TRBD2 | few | TGCGCCAGCTTAAGGACTAGCGGGGACAATGAGCAGTTCTTC | CASLRTSGDNEQFF
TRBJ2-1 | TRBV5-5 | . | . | TGTGCCAGCAGCTTGGATAGGGTTCGCAATGAGCAGTTCTTC | CASSLDRVRNEQFF
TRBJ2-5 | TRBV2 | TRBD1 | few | TGTGCCAGCAGTGATGGAGGGACAGGGGTTCAAGAGACCCAGTACTTC | CASSDGGTGVQETQYF
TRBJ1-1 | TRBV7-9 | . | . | TGTGCCAGCAGCTTGGAGGCCCTTCTACGGGCTGAAGCTTTCTTT | CASSLEALLRAEAFF
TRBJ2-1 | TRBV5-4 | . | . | TGTGCCAGCAGCCTCCGTTACAATGAGCAGTTCTTC | CASSLRYNEQFF
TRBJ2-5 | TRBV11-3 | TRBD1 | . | TGTGCCAGCAGCTTAGGGGGACAGAGTCTGGAGACCCAGTACTTC | CASSLGGQSLETQYF
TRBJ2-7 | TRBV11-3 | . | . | TGTGCCAGCAGCTTCTCACCTGGGGGAGCTGGCGAGCAGTACTTC | CASSFSPGGAGEQYF
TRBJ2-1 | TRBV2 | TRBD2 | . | TGTGCCAGCAGGAGGTTAGCGGGAGGGAATGAGCAGTTCTTC | CASRRLAGGNEQFF
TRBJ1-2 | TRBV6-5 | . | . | TGTGCCAGCAGTTACTCTGCAGGGGCAGGCTATGGCTACACCTTC | CASSYSAGAGYGYTF
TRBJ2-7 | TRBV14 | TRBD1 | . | TGTGCCAGCAGCCAAGGGATGGGGACAGGGGTCTACGAGCAGTACTTC | CASSQGMGTGVYEQYF
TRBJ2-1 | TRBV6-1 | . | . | TGTGCCAGCAAGGGCAGCTCCTACAATGAGCAGTTCTTC | CASKGSSYNEQFF
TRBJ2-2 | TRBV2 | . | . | TGTGCCAGCAGTGTACCGAACACCGGGGAGCTGTTTTTT | CASSVPNTGELFF
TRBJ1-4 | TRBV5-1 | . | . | TGCGCCAGCAGCACCAGGGGAGCTAATGAAAAACTGTTTTTT | CASSTRGANEKLFF
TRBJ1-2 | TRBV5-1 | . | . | TGCGCCAGCAGCACATTAGGCGAGGGGTCTAACTATGGCTACACCTTC | CASSTLGEGSNYGYTF
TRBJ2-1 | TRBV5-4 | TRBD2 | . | TGTGCCAGCAGCCACCCTAGCGGGAGGGGGCATGAGCAGTTCTTC | CASSHPSGRGHEQFF
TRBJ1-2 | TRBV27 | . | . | TGTGCCAGTGGAGGGAGAGGGTATGGCTACACCTTC | CASGGRGYGYTF
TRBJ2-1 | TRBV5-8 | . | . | TGTGCCAGCTGGTACATAGCCAGTGGCAATGAGCAGTTCTTC | CASWYIASGNEQFF
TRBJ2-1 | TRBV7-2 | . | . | TGTGCCAGCAGCGGGGAGCCCTCGACCTACAATGAGCAGTTCTTC | CASSGEPSTYNEQFF
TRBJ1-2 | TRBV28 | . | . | TGTGCCAGCAGTTTAAATGGACAGCCGTATGGCTACACCTTC | CASSLNGQPYGYTF
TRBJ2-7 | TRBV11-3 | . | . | TGTGCCAGCAGCTTACGGGGATTGGGCTACGAGCAGTACTTC | CASSLRGLGYEQYF
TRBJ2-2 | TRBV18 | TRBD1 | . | TGTGCCAGCTCACCAGGACAGGCGAACACCGGGGAGCTGTTTTTT | CASSPGQANTGELFF
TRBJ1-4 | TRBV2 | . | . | TGTGCCAGCGGCAAGGGACGGTTCGAAAAACTGTTTTTT | CASGKGRFEKLFF
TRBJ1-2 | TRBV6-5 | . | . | TGTGCCAGCACCTCTCAGGGTGGGGGCTACACCTTC | CASTSQGGGYTF
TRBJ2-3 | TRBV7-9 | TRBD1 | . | TGTGCCAGCAGCTCCGATGACAGGGGAGGCACAGATACGCAGTATTTT | CASSSDDRGGTDTQYF
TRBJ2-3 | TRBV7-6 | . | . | TGTGCCAGCAGCGTCGCGGGGGCTAGCACAGATACGCAGTATTTT | CASSVAGASTDTQYF
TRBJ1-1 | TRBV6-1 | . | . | TGTGCCAGCAGGGGGAGGACCCTCATGAACACTGAAGCTTTCTTT | CASRGRTLMNTEAFF
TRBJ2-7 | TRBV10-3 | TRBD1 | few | TGTGCCACGTCCGGGACAGGGCAAGCCGAGCAGTACTTC | CATSGTGQAEQYF